This T cell receptor beta chain was captured in a study of STAT5B mutations in CD4+ large granular lymphocyte leukemia. The assay was run at survey level. Repertoires were generated with immunoSEQ multiplex PCR, while TCRdb's copy carries only in-frame clones and drops some. The sample carries tens of thousands of clones, roughly 70% recorded once. Per germline, CDR1 MNHEY and CDR2 SVGAGI. The CDR3 is 14 amino acids. V lost 0 bases and J lost 1, with 6 bases in between. Findings of the study overall: About 25% of private leukemic clonotypes occurred rarely in other patients' non-leukemic repertoires. Top patient clones used TRBV06 genes more often: 8/27 versus 2/35 in controls. Patient CD4-sorted repertoires looked more clonal than healthy CD4+ repertoires, even without putative leukemic clones.

As to this clone: Its target is not known.

This clonotype was sampled from a human donor in good health. Specimen: CD4+ T cells from blood buffy coats. This chain uses TRBV6-5 with TRBJ1-1; the D is unclear. CDR3 residues: CASSYSLSNTEAFF. CDR3 bases: TGTGCCAGCAGTTACTCCCTATCGAACACTGAAGCTTTCTTT.